The rows below give T cell receptor beta chains drawn from one sample of a study of blood T cell repertoires in COVID-19. Measured with immunoSEQ multiplex PCR; TCRdb has only the in-frame clones, and not every one. Of about 140,000 clones listed, about 88% are singletons. Sequences were obtained from peripheral blood. The receptors come from a human donor in a cohort sampled during active COVID-19. The CDR3 runs from the conserved cysteine through the conserved F or W. The D gene is left open where the match is weak. Not every row has a clone size; where given, it reads once, few, many or a size class.

d_gene	j_gene	len	abundance	v_gene	CDR3aa	CDR3nt
.	TRBJ2-2	11	.	TRBV12-5	CVPGDTGELFF	TGTGTCCCGGGAGACACCGGGGAGCTGTTTTTT
.	TRBJ2-5	18	.	TRBV25-1	CASSDPTEAGGRRETQYF	TGTGCCAGCAGTGACCCCACCGAGGCGGGTGGAAGGCGAGAGACCCAGTACTTC
TRBD1	TRBJ2-3	13	.	TRBV27	CASSFARGRMQYF	TGTGCCAGCAGTTTCGCCAGGGGGCGAATGCAGTATTTT
.	TRBJ1-1	15	.	TRBV6-5	CASSYQVSGNTEAFF	TGTGCCAGCAGTTACCAGGTCTCAGGGAACACTGAAGCTTTCTTT
.	TRBJ1-2	14	.	TRBV28	CASSLWTGKEGYTF	TGTGCCAGCAGTTTATGGACAGGCAAGGAGGGCTACACCTTC
.	TRBJ1-3	17	.	TRBV19	CASSPSGGGSSGNTIYF	TGTGCCAGTAGTCCCTCCGGCGGGGGCTCCTCTGGAAACACCATATATTTT
TRBD1	TRBJ1-1	13	.	TRBV9	CASSGTPGGEAFF	TGTGCCAGCAGCGGGACTCCAGGGGGTGAAGCTTTCTTT
TRBD1	TRBJ2-4	15	.	TRBV7-9	CASSITGTGGNIQYF	TGTGCCAGCAGCATAACCGGGACAGGGGGGAACATTCAGTACTTC
.	TRBJ2-7	12	.	TRBV6-5	CASSLGGNEQYF	TGTGCCAGCTCTCTCGGAGGCAACGAGCAGTACTTC
.	TRBJ2-5	11	.	TRBV5-1	CASTGGETQYF	TGCGCCAGCACCGGAGGAGAGACCCAGTACTTC
.	TRBJ2-6	19	.	TRBV5-6	CASSFRQGSPSSGANVLTF	TGTGCCAGCAGCTTCCGTCAGGGGTCCCCTTCATCTGGGGCCAACGTCCTGACTTTC
.	TRBJ2-3	15	.	TRBV7-9	CASRSRATSTDTQYF	TGTGCCAGCAGATCGCGGGCCACTAGCACAGATACGCAGTATTTT
.	TRBJ2-2	14	.	TRBV27	CASSPRQITGELFF	TGTGCCAGCAGTCCCCGACAGATTACCGGGGAGCTGTTTTTT
TRBD1	TRBJ1-2	14	.	TRBV5-5	CASTWGQGLRGYTF	TGTGCCAGCACATGGGGACAGGGTTTGCGTGGCTACACCTTC
.	TRBJ2-2	16	.	TRBV5-1	CASSLAGLPNTGELFF	TGCGCCAGCAGCTTGGCAGGACTCCCGAACACCGGGGAGCTGTTTTTT
TRBD2	TRBJ2-3	15	.	TRBV30	CSTALAGLGTDTQYF	TGTTCCACGGCATTAGCGGGTCTCGGCACAGATACGCAGTATTTT
.	TRBJ1-4	14	.	TRBV6-5	CASSTGWVNEKLFF	TGTGCCAGCAGCACAGGGTGGGTTAATGAAAAACTGTTTTTT
.	TRBJ1-2	15	.	TRBV29-1	CSVEAYREPNYGYTF	TGCAGCGTTGAAGCGTACAGGGAGCCAAACTATGGCTACACCTTC
TRBD1	TRBJ1-2	14	once	TRBV7-3	CASSPGEGAGGYTF	TGTGCCAGCAGCCCCGGCGAGGGGGCGGGTGGCTACACCTTC
TRBD2	TRBJ2-1	15	.	TRBV5-1	CASSLEAGGPNEQFF	TGCGCCAGCAGCTTGGAGGCGGGAGGGCCAAATGAGCAGTTCTTC
.	TRBJ1-2	15	.	TRBV6-5	CASSLGWRPEVGYTF	TGTGCCAGCAGCTTAGGATGGCGGCCAGAGGTCGGCTACACCTTC
.	TRBJ2-2	16	once	TRBV15	CATSRAQGHGVGELFF	TGTGCCACCAGCAGAGCACAGGGACACGGGGTCGGGGAGCTGTTTTTT
TRBD2	TRBJ2-3	16	.	TRBV9	CASSDWGGGPADTQYF	TGTGCCAGCAGCGACTGGGGGGGAGGGCCCGCAGATACGCAGTATTTT
.	TRBJ1-2	14	.	TRBV7-2	CASSLGGGTRGYTF	TGTGCCAGCAGCTTAGGAGGGGGAACGCGTGGCTACACCTTC
TRBD2	TRBJ2-1	17	once	TRBV13	CASSSEGLAGGHNEQFF	TGTGCCAGCAGCTCAGAGGGACTAGCGGGAGGGCATAATGAGCAGTTCTTC
TRBD2	TRBJ2-1	18	.	TRBV23-1	CASTQILSGRCTYNEQFF	TGCGCCAGCACCCAAATATTGAGCGGGAGGTGCACCTACAATGAGCAGTTCTTC
.	TRBJ2-5	12	once	TRBV5-1	CASSPSQETQYF	TGCGCCAGCAGCCCCTCCCAAGAGACCCAGTACTTC
TRBD1	TRBJ2-3	16	.	TRBV7-9	CASSSSFRGRTDTQYF	TGTGCCAGCAGCTCCTCTTTCAGGGGGCGCACAGATACGCAGTATTTT
.	TRBJ2-1	14	.	TRBV27	CASKLESSYNEQFF	TGTGCCAGCAAGCTAGAGAGCTCCTACAATGAGCAGTTCTTC
TRBD2	TRBJ2-1	14	.	TRBV29-1	CSIITWTGGNEQFF	TGCAGCATCATTACCTGGACGGGGGGCAATGAGCAGTTCTTC
TRBD2	TRBJ2-5	16	once	TRBV4-2	CASSQELAGGQETQYF	TGTGCCAGCAGCCAAGAATTAGCGGGGGGCCAAGAGACCCAGTACTTC
TRBD1	TRBJ1-1	13	.	TRBV6-5	CASRTGVGTEAFF	TGTGCCAGCAGAACAGGGGTGGGCACTGAAGCTTTCTTT
TRBD2	TRBJ2-5	18	.	TRBV6-1	CASSEALGLAGRRETQYF	TGTGCCAGCAGTGAAGCGCTGGGACTAGCGGGTCGGCGGGAGACCCAGTACTTC
.	TRBJ1-2	15	.	TRBV10-3	CAISAPAGQNYGYTF	TGTGCCATCAGTGCCCCTGCGGGCCAAAACTATGGCTACACCTTC
.	TRBJ2-7	14	.	TRBV28	CASTRRGRFYEQYF	TGTGCCAGCACTAGGAGGGGGCGGTTCTACGAGCAGTACTTC
.	TRBJ2-1	19	.	TRBV4-1	CASSQGPQAGAGSYNEQFF	TGCGCCAGCAGCCAAGGTCCCCAGGCCGGGGCGGGGTCCTACAATGAGCAGTTCTTC
TRBD1	TRBJ2-1	12	.	TRBV2	CASSKDRDEQFF	TGTGCCAGCAGTAAGGACAGGGATGAGCAGTTCTTC
.	TRBJ1-1	17	.	TRBV9	CASSVVIRDNMNTEAFF	TGTGCCAGCAGCGTAGTTATCCGGGACAACATGAACACTGAAGCTTTCTTT
TRBD2	TRBJ2-4	14	.	TRBV20-1	CSASKAGAQNIQYF	TGCAGTGCTAGTAAAGCGGGGGCCCAAAACATTCAGTACTTC
.	TRBJ1-5	16	.	TRBV28	CASRLSTPFGREPQHF	TGTGCCAGCAGATTATCGACCCCCTTTGGGAGGGAGCCCCAGCATTTT
.	TRBJ2-7	12	.	TRBV19	CARQGFVYEQYF	TGTGCCAGACAGGGTTTTGTCTACGAGCAGTACTTC
TRBD1	TRBJ1-1	14	.	TRBV2	CASRDRGLGAEAFF	TGTGCCAGCAGGGACAGGGGGCTGGGCGCTGAAGCTTTCTTT
.	TRBJ1-5	16	.	TRBV19	CASSMRSRVGNQPQHF	TGTGCCAGTAGTATGAGGTCCAGGGTCGGGAATCAGCCCCAGCATTTT
TRBD1	TRBJ1-1	15	.	TRBV19	CASHGAGQWNTEAFF	TGTGCCAGTCATGGTGCGGGACAGTGGAACACTGAAGCTTTCTTT
TRBD2	TRBJ2-5	15	.	TRBV7-2	CASRDTGGRRETQYF	TGTGCCAGCAGGGATACGGGGGGTAGAAGGGAGACCCAGTACTTC
.	TRBJ2-3	16	few	TRBV14	CASSQMGLQIIDTQYF	TGTGCCAGCAGCCAAATGGGTCTACAGATCATAGATACGCAGTATTTT
.	TRBJ2-3	16	.	TRBV19	CASSIFGGQMTDTQYF	TGTGCCAGTAGTATCTTCGGGGGGCAGATGACAGATACGCAGTATTTT
TRBD1	TRBJ1-5	14	once	TRBV7-8	CASSSTTGGQPQHF	TGTGCCAGCAGCTCCACGACAGGGGGTCAGCCCCAGCATTTT
.	TRBJ2-4	13	.	TRBV28	CASNSLAKNIQYF	TGTGCCAGTAACAGCCTAGCCAAAAACATTCAGTACTTC
TRBD1	TRBJ1-1	15	.	TRBV27	CASSLSGQGPSEAFF	TGTGCCAGCAGTCTCTCCGGACAGGGCCCCTCTGAAGCTTTCTTT